These 16 T cell receptor beta chains came from one sample sequenced in a study of patients and donors after allogeneic stem cell transplantation (dated by TCRdb to between 2020 and 2021). Libraries were made using RT-PCR. The reads were generated on a NextSeq 550. The raw public reads went through TCRdb reprocessing: fastp at Q25, MiXCR clone calling, in-frame beta chains kept. CDR3 protein sequences are deduplicated, and each keeps its most common genes and DNA. Within this sample are approximately 160,000 distinct CDR3 sequences, with 30% of them counted one time only. The leading ten clones occupy 3.2% of the sample. Sample: blood, either unsorted or a sorted T cell fraction (not recorded which). These TCRs come from a human donor who was either an allogeneic HSCT recipient or a stem cell or donor lymphocyte infusion donor (not recorded which). It is not recorded whose cells these are; they may come from a transplant donor.

The rearrangement joins TRBV4-2 to TRBJ1-3, with 8 bases aligning to TRBD1. CDR3 size: 16 residues. Germline trimming cut 5 bases from V and 2 bases from J; bases unmatched to any gene: 8. Germline CDR1 reads LGHNA; CDR2 reads YNFKEQ. The CDR3 bases are TGTGCCAGCAGCTCTCAGGGGGCGCGGGCTGGAAACACCATATATTTT. Translated: CASSSQGARAGNTIYF.

This clonotype was seen more than once but under ten times. The CDR3 reads CASSPGVAGGNEQFF. The CDR3, as DNA: TGTGCCAGCAGCCCCGGAGTAGCGGGAGGCAATGAGCAGTTCTTC. The chain has TRBV4-2 and TRBJ2-1; 10 bases are shared with TRBD2. The CDR3 is 15 residues long. Trimming took 4 bases from V and 6 from J; bases not matched to a gene: 6. Germline V gives CDR1 LGHNA, CDR2 YNFKEQ.

CDR3 sequence reads: CASSSELAGGPEQFF. CDR3 DNA sequence: TGTGCCAGCAGTTCCGAACTAGCGGGAGGGCCAGAGCAGTTCTTC. The chain carries TRBV12-3 or TRBV12-4 and TRBJ2-1; 13 nucleotides align to TRBD2. The CDR3 extends over 15 amino acids. Losses at the gene ends were 4 bases for V and 10 bases for J; bases not matched to a gene: 7.

In this sample, this clonotype turned up a few times. The gene calls are TRBV14 and TRBJ1-1; D call uncertain. The CDR3 has 12 amino acids. Trimming pared 4 bases from V and 11 bases from J, leaving 14 bases between. The germline V gene has CDR1 SGHDN and CDR2 FVKESK. The CDR3 coding sequence is TGTGCCAGCAGCCCGACTGGGGTATATGCTTTCTTT. It codes for CASSPTGVYAFF.

This clonotype has at least ten counts. This sequence joins TRBV12-3 or TRBV12-4 and TRBJ1-5; D unclear. V was shortened by 0 bases and J by 1 base, with 1 base between the two germline ends. CDR3 length: 13 amino acids. The CDR3 DNA reads TGTGCCAGCAGTTTAGCGAGCAATCAGCCCCAGCATTTT. Translating it yields CASSLASNQPQHF.

A few counts support this clonotype. The chain couples TRBV11-2 to TRBJ2-2, with TRBD2 matching 7 bases. The V segment lost 1 base and the J segment 7 bases; nucleotides outside the gene matches: 12. Germline CDR1 reads SGHAT; CDR2 reads FQNNGV. CDR3 length: 17 amino acids. The CDR3 here is CASSLVPGLPSFGELFF. The CDR3 bases are TGTGCCAGCAGCTTAGTTCCGGGACTACCGAGCTTCGGGGAGCTGTTTTTT.

The chain links TRBV12-3 or TRBV12-4 to TRBJ1-5; 8 bases align to TRBD1. Trimming at V came to 3 bases and at J to 2 bases, leaving 3 bases not matched to a gene. This CDR3 is built from 15 residues. The CDR3 sequence: CASSFRGQGNQPQHF. DNA for the CDR3: TGTGCCAGCAGTTTTAGGGGACAGGGCAATCAGCCCCAGCATTTT.

About this clonotype itself: At one end the junction does not follow the germline gene, possibly because of a read error. V and J are TRBV20-1 and TRBJ1-5, with unresolved D. This CDR3 contains 13 residues. Germline assignment: CDR1 DFQATT and CDR2 SNEGSKA (reference sequence). DNA for the CDR3: TGCAGTGCTAGACAGGTTAGCAATCAGGCCCAGCATTTT. It translates to CSARQVSNQAQHF.

This clonotype was seen more than once but under ten times. CDR3 sequence (DNA): TGCAGTGCTAGAGGAACAGTGAACACTGAAGCTTTCTTT. Translated, it gives CSARGTVNTEAFF. The J gene is TRBJ1-1, the V gene TRBV20-1, with no clear D. The V end was cut by 1 base, the J end by 0 bases, with 6 bases between. The CDR3 length is 13 residues. Germline V gene data show CDR1 as DFQATT and CDR2 as SNEGSKA (reference sequence).

The rearrangement joins TRBV29-1 to TRBJ2-1; 10 bases are shared with TRBD2. The germline V gene encodes CDR1 SQVTM and CDR2 ANQGSEA. The CDR3 contains 19 residues. V was pared by 0 bases and J by 8 bases, with 19 bases of the junction left unmatched. Here the CDR3 reads CSVEDQWGSSGRSGDEQFF. In DNA form, the CDR3 reads TGCAGCGTTGAAGACCAGTGGGGCTCTAGCGGGAGAAGTGGGGATGAGCAGTTCTTC.

The V gene is TRBV6-5, the J gene TRBJ2-7; 7 positions match TRBD1. The CDR3 loop spans 17 amino acids. V lost 5 bases to trimming and J lost 0 bases; unmatched junction nucleotides: 13. Germline CDR1 reads MNHEY; CDR2 reads SVGAGI. CDR3 in DNA: TGTGCCAGCAGTCGAGGACAGGCCCTCCTGAGCTCCTACGAGCAGTACTTC. Its translation is CASSRGQALLSSYEQYF.

CDR3 nucleotide sequence: TGCAGTGCTAGCGAGAACACCGGGGAGCTGTTTTTT. Amino acids: CSASENTGELFF. The rearrangement links TRBV20-1 to TRBJ2-2; D unclear. V was clipped by 3 bases and J by 1 base, with 3 bases between them. The CDR3 loop spans 12 amino acids. Germline V lookup: CDR1 DFQATT, CDR2 SNEGSKA (reference sequence).

The CDR3 loop is CSAPQIAASYEQYF. The CDR3 DNA reads as TGCAGTGCCCCGCAAATAGCGGCCTCCTACGAGCAGTACTTC. V usage is TRBV20-1 and J usage is TRBJ2-7; perhaps TRBD2 as D (6 bases). Deletions cut 6 bases from V and 0 bases from J, with 15 bases between. The length of the CDR3 is 14 residues. The germline CDR1 and CDR2 sequences are DFQATT and SNEGSKA (reference sequence).

This chain links TRBV20-1 with TRBJ2-7; D unclear. The CDR3 loop spans 12 amino acids. The germline V and J ends were trimmed by 2 bases and 2 bases, with 7 bases remaining between them. Germline V gene sequence: CDR1 DFQATT, CDR2 SNEGSKA (reference sequence). The CDR3 coding sequence is TGCAGTGCTAGACTAGGCCCCTACGAGCAGTACTTC. This codes for CSARLGPYEQYF.

This clonotype was counted many times. CDR3 nucleotides: TGTGCCAGCTCACCAAGGGGGAGCAATCAGCCCCAGCATTTT. Translated: CASSPRGSNQPQHF. The chain combines TRBV7-9 with TRBJ1-5, with D maybe TRBD1 (6 bases). CDR1 and CDR2 (germline): SEHNR, FQNEAQ (reference sequence). V was shortened by 8 bases and J by 1 base, with 12 bases between the two germline ends. The CDR3 totals 14 residues.

This chain links TRBV3-1 with TRBJ2-3, with D perhaps assigned TRBD1 or TRBD2 (5 bases each). V shed 5 bases and J shed 2 bases, with 20 bases lying between them. CDR3 length equals 17 residues. Germline lookup yields CDR1 LGHDT and CDR2 YNNKEL (reference sequence). The CDR3 is CASSASGWDPYTDTQYF. The CDR3 DNA reads as TGTGCCAGCAGCGCCAGTGGTTGGGACCCATACACAGATACGCAGTATTTT.